The rows below give T cell receptor beta chains drawn from one sample of a study of Ad26.COV2.S vaccination and SARS-CoV-2 variants. Measured with immunoSEQ multiplex PCR; TCRdb has only the in-frame clones, and not every one. The repertoire holds 300,000 to 400,000 clones, with just over 90% as singletons. Sequenced material: peripheral blood, taken after recovery from COVID-19. All receptors come from a human donor who had recovered from COVID-19. The conserved cysteine and the conserved F or W are not part of the CDR3 here.

v_call cdr3_aa
TRBV19 ASSMALTGNTEAF
TRBV7-6 ASSPRSRQSNTEAF
TRBV13 ASSPLGASGRTGELF
TRBV21-1 ASSKVEPAANYGYT
TRBV5-6 ASSSTVYSNQPQH
TRBV9 ASSDALAGNEQF
TRBV9 ASSVKGTSGGSYNEQF
TRBV5-1 ATQVGLAGLPPNEQF
TRBV27 ASSFQGGSYEQY
TRBV19 ASRDSSNQPQH
TRBV19 ASSMDTEAF
TRBV24-1 ATSASGGAVEQF
TRBV9 ASSSGTGMNYGYT
TRBV5-5 ASSDRGADTGELF
TRBV4-1 ASSHLGLDDGEQF
TRBV7-8 ASSLALSGEGEQF
TRBV10-3 AISDGGGGPKNIQY
TRBV27 ASTTGGSPLH
TRBV24-1 ATSYGPSTGELF
TRBV5-5 ASHQTSGSETQY
TRBV14 ASSQHPGQGNYEQY
TRBV7-9 ASSSPGQGGTGELF
TRBV12-3/TRBV12-4 ASSFYKGQPQH
TRBV9 ASSSQGDGYT
TRBV27 ASSPQGRRGYT
TRBV5-5 ASRDRDTAGNTIY
TRBV9 ASSVVSGANGVGELF
TRBV6-2/TRBV6-3 ASSSGQDHSNQPQH
TRBV25-1 ASSAPLRELF
TRBV12-3/TRBV12-4 ASSLTGIYEQY
TRBV9 ASSVRWREGRYNEQF
TRBV2 ASSEANPPFGQF
TRBV7-2 ASSLAGGAPYEQY
TRBV12-5 ASARPNTGELF
TRBV7-9 ASTLNRGADGYT
TRBV5-1 ASSLEETGYGYT
TRBV13 ASSLAGVSHGYT
TRBV6-5 ASNRESGYT
TRBV19 ASSTTDSSSYNSPLH
TRBV3-1/TRBV3-2 ASSQGNSWEKLF
TRBV6-2/TRBV6-3 ASSYYRQGRSSYEQY
TRBV5-4 AIPRTGRNTGELF
TRBV11-2 ASSLVVSNTGELF
TRBV3-1/TRBV3-2 ASSQEAKERGNNEQF
TRBV19 ASSIGDSPWANTEAF
TRBV6-1 ASSVGSGGGRETQY